This T cell receptor beta chain was profiled in a study of blood T cell repertoires in COVID-19. Looking at the study overall: Nucleic acid was either cDNA or gDNA, and it came from T cells, B-cell-depleted T cells, or PBMCs.

The V and J ends lost 2 bases and 4 bases respectively, with 14 bases between them. CDR1 and CDR2 (germline): SGHTA, FQGNSA. The CDR3 extends over 15 amino acids. All recovered Cohort 3 donors got two negative PCRs, got clearance, or saw symptom resolution. Original analysis: Estimates of nucleated cell counts were drawn from the amplification of reference gene primers. TCRdb's table, derived via immunoSEQ multiplex PCR, lists solely in-frame clones and lacks some. The DNA was the basis for D and trimming; V, J and clone size are from that table. Among 200,000 to 250,000 clones listed, about 90% were seen once.

Sequencing was performed on PBMCs or T cells enriched from blood (not recorded which). The sequence was collected from a man between 25 and 39 years old who had recovered from COVID-19. The chain uses TRBV7-2 and TRBJ2-5; D is uncertain. The CDR3 is CASSLRRLERETQYF. The CDR3 DNA is TGTGCCAGCAGCTTAAGGCGGCTAGAGAGAGAGACCCAGTACTTC.